The 6 T cell receptor beta chains in this list originate from one sample, sequenced in a study of identical twins. TCRdb re-derived calls from the 5' RACE reads in MiXCR, one entry per CDR3 protein. The data hold 1.5 million to 2 million distinct CDR3 sequences, with about 32% observed a single time. The specimen sequenced was cord blood. These receptors were obtained from a newborn girl in good health.

V is TRBV11-2 and J is TRBJ1-1; D is uncertain. The CDR3 length is 15 residues. The ends were cut back, 4 bases at V and 10 bases at J, with 22 bases in the middle. In germline, CDR1 is SGHAT, CDR2 FQNNGV. Here the CDR3 DNA reads TGTGCCAGCAGCTCTGCTTCGGGAGGGCCCTGGTCAGCTTTCTTT. Translation gives CASSSASGGPWSAFF.

In DNA form, the CDR3 reads TGCAGTGCTAGACCGGGACTAGGCCTAGGCCAAGAGACCCAGTACTTC. Translating gives CSARPGLGLGQETQYF. The chain carries TRBV20-1 and TRBJ2-5, with 8 bases identical to TRBD2. V was pared by 2 bases and J by 1 base, with 9 bases of the junction left unmatched. The germline V gene encodes CDR1 DFQATT and CDR2 SNEGSKA (reference sequence). This CDR3 is built from 16 residues.

The J gene is TRBJ2-3, the V gene TRBV5-1; D remains unclear. The CDR3 loop spans 11 amino acids. Trimming cost V 6 bases and J 4 bases, with 6 bases left between them. The germline V gene encodes CDR1 SGHRS and CDR2 YFSETQ. CDR3 in amino acids: CASIESDTQYF. In DNA form, the CDR3 reads TGCGCCAGCATTGAGTCAGATACGCAGTATTTT. Full variable domain (outside the CDR3, taken from reference TRBV5-1 and TRBJ2-3): KAGVTQTPRYLIKTRGQQVTLSCSPISGHRSVSWYQQTPGQGLQFLFEYFSETQRNKGNFPGRFSGRQFSNSRSEMNVSTLELGDSALYLCASIESDTQYFGPGTRLTVL.

V gene TRBV2 combines with J gene TRBJ2-3; TRBD1 is a possible D gene (6 bases). Between the trimmed V and J ends, which lost 8 bases and 9 bases, there was a span of 9 bases. CDR1 is SNHLY and CDR2 is FYNNEI in the germline V gene. The CDR3 extends over 10 amino acids. In DNA form, the CDR3 reads TGTGCCAGCCACAGGGACACGCAGTATTTT. Protein sequence: CASHRDTQYF.

This clonotype has more than one count but fewer than ten. The chain uses TRBV7-9 and TRBJ2-7; perhaps D is TRBD1 or TRBD2 (5 bases each). Germline CDR1 is SEHNR and CDR2 is FQNEAQ (reference sequence). There are 15 residues in the CDR3. Trimming pared 5 bases from V and 8 bases from J, leaving 22 bases between. CDR3 protein: CASSPIGALSLKQYF. For the CDR3, the DNA is TGTGCCAGCAGCCCCATCGGGGCCCTTAGTCTTAAGCAGTACTTC.

The chain couples TRBV27 to TRBJ2-5; D is ambiguous. CDR1 is MNHEY and CDR2 is SMNVEV in the germline V gene (reference sequence). The V end was cut by 5 bases, the J end by 4 bases, with 11 bases between. The length of the CDR3 is 13 residues. In DNA, the CDR3 is TGTGCCAGCAGTCCATTCTTTCGAGAGACCCAGTACTTC. This codes for CASSPFFRETQYF.